These 20 T cell receptor beta chains originate from one sample sequenced in a study of shared clonotypes between healthy human individuals. TCRdb's copy holds only in-frame clones and misses some; the assay was immunoSEQ multiplex PCR. The sample records 2 million to 2.5 million clones, around 95% being singletons. Sequenced: naive CD4+ T cells sorted from blood. The sample's subset: CD45RA+ positively selected. The receptors come from a man younger than 35 in good health.

A single count supports this clone. The chain has TRBV4-1 and TRBJ2-5; 12 positions match TRBD2. This CDR3 contains 18 residues. Per germline, CDR1 MGHRA and CDR2 YSYEKL. V lost 6 bases to trimming and J lost 4 bases; unmatched junction nucleotides: 15. Written as DNA, the CDR3 is TGCGCCAGCAGTCCTTTGCGGACTAGCGGGGCGATACGAGAGACCCAGTACTTC. Translation: CASSPLRTSGAIRETQYF.

As to this clone: This CDR3 is also generated by other DNA sequences in the sample. V gene TRBV5-4 combines with J gene TRBJ1-1; D perhaps matches TRBD1 (5 bases). V lost 4 bases to trimming and J lost 0 bases, with 13 bases between them. The CDR3 is 15 amino acids. Per germline, CDR1 SGHNT and CDR2 YYREEE (reference sequence). CDR3 nucleotides: TGTGCCAGCAGCCTGGTTGGGGGTATGAACACTGAAGCTTTCTTT. It encodes CASSLVGGMNTEAFF. Together with reference TRBV5-4 and TRBJ1-1, the CDR3 gives the full variable domain: ETGVTQSPTHLIKTRGQQVTLRCSSQSGHNTVSWYQQALGQGPQFIFQYYREEENGRGNFPPRFSGLQFPNYSSELNVNALELDDSALYLCASSLVGGMNTEAFFGQGTRLTVV.

The chain uses TRBV5-1 and TRBJ1-6; D is undetermined. CDR1 is SGHRS and CDR2 is YFSETQ in the germline V gene. V lost 2 bases and J lost 4, with 16 bases in between. The CDR3 is 17 amino acids. DNA for the CDR3: TGCGCCAGCAGCTTTGGAGGGTCCTTCCCTTATAATTCACCCCTCCACTTT. Its translation is CASSFGGSFPYNSPLHF.

In this sample, this clone turned up once. V gene TRBV30 combines with J gene TRBJ2-3; 12 positions match TRBD2. Germline CDR1 is GTSNPN and CDR2 is SVGIG (reference sequence). V shed 5 bases, J shed 5 bases, and the junction held 5 bases outside the gene matches. This CDR3 is 14 amino acids long. CDR3: CAWAGLAGLDTQYF. CDR3 bases: TGTGCCTGGGCCGGACTAGCGGGGTTAGATACGCAGTATTTT.

The V call is TRBV6-5, the J call TRBJ1-1, with a possible D match to TRBD1 (5 bases). This CDR3 is built from 15 residues. Trimming shortened V by 6 bases and J by 5 bases, and 19 bases separated the two germline ends. Germline V gene lookup returns CDR1 MNHEY and CDR2 SVGAGI. The DNA for the CDR3 is TGTGCCAGCAGCCCACTTAGGGCAGGGAGTACTGAAGCTTTCTTT. Translated: CASSPLRAGSTEAFF.

V and J are TRBV18 and TRBJ2-3; either TRBD1 or TRBD2 may fit D (5 bases each). The germline CDR1 and CDR2 sequences are KGHSH and LQKENI. Trimming shortened V by 5 bases and J by 4 bases, and 16 bases separated the two germline ends. There are 15 residues in the CDR3. The CDR3: CASSYSGTGADTQYF. Written as DNA, the CDR3 is TGTGCCAGCTCATATTCAGGGACCGGAGCAGATACGCAGTATTTT.

The J gene is TRBJ2-3, the V gene TRBV9, with TRBD2 matching 12 bases. The CDR3 loop spans 17 amino acids. J gave up 3 bases and V 4 bases, and 9 bases lay outside the gene matches. Germline CDR1 and CDR2: SGDLS and YYNGEE. CDR3 protein: CASSSQTSGSGTDTQYF. The CDR3 DNA reads TGTGCCAGCAGCTCACAGACTAGCGGGAGTGGTACAGATACGCAGTATTTT.

The J gene is TRBJ1-6, the V gene TRBV27, with a tentative D call TRBD1 (5 bases). This CDR3 region has 19 residues. Trimming shortened V by 2 bases and J by 0 bases, and 17 bases separated the two germline ends. In germline, CDR1 is MNHEY, CDR2 SMNVEV (reference sequence). This CDR3 is CASSLTQVQGASYNSPLHF. CDR3 nucleotides: TGTGCCAGCAGTTTAACTCAGGTCCAAGGGGCCTCCTATAATTCACCCCTCCACTTT.

The rearrangement links TRBV6-1 to TRBJ1-6; D remains unclear. Trimming removed 2 bases at V and 0 bases at J, with 11 bases between. CDR3 length: 17 amino acids. Germline lookup yields CDR1 MNHNS and CDR2 SASEGT. Here the CDR3 reads CASSERGASSYNSPLHF. The CDR3 DNA is TGTGCCAGCAGTGAAAGAGGTGCGAGCTCCTATAATTCACCCCTCCACTTT.

The chain carries TRBV6-1 and TRBJ1-1, with D uncertain. The germline CDR1 and CDR2 sequences are MNHNS and SASEGT. The CDR3 spans 13 residues. Trimming removed 7 bases from V and 0 bases from J, with 9 bases in between. Written as DNA, the CDR3 is TGTGCCAGCAAGGCAGTGATGAACACTGAAGCTTTCTTT. It specifies CASKAVMNTEAFF.

The V gene is TRBV4-1, the J gene TRBJ2-1; 10 nucleotides line up with TRBD2. The length of the CDR3 is 16 residues. CDR1 MGHRA and CDR2 YSYEKL come from the germline V gene. The trim removed 0 bases at V and 12 bases at J, leaving 11 bases unmatched. The CDR3 loop reads CASSQDKGLAVPGQFF. CDR3 coding DNA: TGCGCCAGCAGCCAAGATAAAGGACTAGCGGTTCCTGGGCAGTTCTTC.

This chain joins TRBV4-1 and TRBJ1-2, with D maybe TRBD1 (6 bases). Germline CDR1 is MGHRA and CDR2 is YSYEKL. Trimming took off 6 bases at V and 4 bases at J, with 12 bases between the two ends. The CDR3 length is 13 residues. In DNA form, the CDR3 reads TGCGCCAGCAGTCCCGGGACAAGCTATGGCTACACCTTC. Its translation is CASSPGTSYGYTF.

This clone has only one observation. The chain recombines TRBV30 with TRBJ2-5; TRBD2 agrees at 7 bases. V shed 6 bases and J 5 bases; nucleotides not matched to a gene: 21. The CDR3 spans 17 residues. CDR1 is GTSNPN, CDR2 SVGIG, per germline (reference sequence). The CDR3 sequence: CACWGGTVERPDETQYF. DNA for the CDR3: TGTGCCTGCTGGGGGGGGACGGTGGAGAGACCGGACGAGACCCAGTACTTC.

This chain uses TRBV5-8 with TRBJ2-2; TRBD1 agrees at 9 bases. V lost 1 base and J lost 2; bases outside the gene matches: 3. This CDR3 has 16 amino acids. The V gene's germline CDR1 is SGHTS and CDR2 YDEGEE. The CDR3 DNA reads as TGTGCCAGCAGCTTGAGGGGACAGGGCAACACCGGGGAGCTGTTTTTT. Translation gives CASSLRGQGNTGELFF.

As to this clone: Different DNA sequences within this sample yield the same CDR3. V and J are TRBV18 and TRBJ1-1; D ambiguous. Trimming took off 3 bases at V and 1 base at J, with 6 bases between the two ends. CDR1 is KGHSH, CDR2 LQKENI, per germline. The CDR3 consists of 13 residues. CDR3 protein: CASSPGPNTEAFF. CDR3 in DNA: TGTGCCAGCTCACCGGGCCCGAACACTGAAGCTTTCTTT.

This rearrangement joins TRBV5-1 to TRBJ2-1, with no clear D. There are 15 residues in the CDR3. V lost 6 bases, J lost 0 bases, and 13 bases lay in between. In germline, CDR1 is SGHRS, CDR2 YFSETQ. The CDR3 loop is CASNITRPSYNEQFF. CDR3 in DNA: TGCGCCAGCAACATAACTCGACCCTCCTACAATGAGCAGTTCTTC.

CDR3 in DNA: TGTGCCAGCAGTAGTGAGGGAAACACCATATATTTT. It translates to CASSSEGNTIYF. This sequence joins TRBV6-1 and TRBJ1-3; D unclear. Looked up from germline, CDR1 is MNHNS and CDR2 is SASEGT. The CDR3 is made up of 12 amino acids. Trimming left V 5 bases short and J 4 bases short, with 6 bases between.

This rearrangement joins TRBV27 to TRBJ2-2, with 9 bases aligning to TRBD1. Per the germline V gene, CDR1 is MNHEY and CDR2 is SMNVEV (reference sequence). The CDR3 runs 15 residues. V gave up 6 bases and J gave up 6 bases; unmatched junction bases: 8. The CDR3 is CASSPDRGVPGELFF. For the CDR3, the DNA is TGTGCCAGCAGCCCGGACAGGGGCGTTCCCGGGGAGCTGTTTTTT.

The chain has TRBV11-3 and TRBJ2-7; D tentatively fits TRBD1 or TRBD2 (5 bases each). The CDR3 loop spans 13 amino acids. Germline lookup yields CDR1 SGHNT and CDR2 YENEEA. The germline V and J ends were trimmed by 5 bases and 6 bases, with 14 bases remaining between them. Here the CDR3 DNA reads TGTGCCAGCAGCCTCGGGACGGCGGCCGAGCAGTACTTC. This translates into CASSLGTAAEQYF.

J is TRBJ2-7 and V is TRBV6-1; D remains ambiguous. This CDR3 comprises 14 residues. V shed 1 base and J shed 0 bases, with 7 bases lying between them. The germline CDR1 and CDR2 sequences are MNHNS and SASEGT. The CDR3 loop is CASSEGSLSYEQYF. In DNA form, the CDR3 reads TGTGCCAGCAGTGAAGGGTCCCTCTCCTACGAGCAGTACTTC.